A selection of T cell receptor beta chains follows, all from one sample in a study of T cell repertoires in cytomegalovirus infection. TCRdb re-called the reads with MiXCR, one entry per CDR3 protein. The table records around 290,000 distinct CDR3 sequences, around 25% of them present only once. Sequencing used PBMCs. The origin of the receptors is a human donor in good health (CMV status not recorded). Some clones in this sample may be carry-over from other donors' samples. The CDR3 runs from the conserved cysteine through the conserved F or W.

>TRBV27
CASSTRGDLSYEQYF
>TRBV20-1
CRAAQGGNYNEQFF
>TRBV11-2
CASSLKYRDSGSPLHF
>TRBV19
CASSIIQGGRSNQPQHF
>TRBV19
CASSNRGGSYEQYF
>TRBV4-3
CASSQDYGSYNEQFF
>TRBV7-8
CASSPRTSGRPPYEQYF
>TRBV5-1
CASSFTGGGEKLFF
>TRBV6-5
CASLGGIGELFF
>TRBV6-2/TRBV6-3
CASSRSNSNQPQHF
>TRBV20-1
CSAADRGDEQFF
>TRBV7-6
CASSLGGQGVPQGEAFF
>TRBV7-2
CASSWASSKEQYF
>TRBV27
CASTTGNSGANVLTF
>TRBV20-1
CSARVIGGQETQYF
>TRBV20-1
CSAVRQGTGGYTF
>TRBV6-6
CASSYGQGGGEQYF
>TRBV7-2
CASSLRTSQNEQFF
>TRBV11-2
CASSLRRETYEQFF
>TRBV7-2
CASRQDSWTYHYTF
>TRBV7-2
CASTPKGLTNYGYTF
>TRBV7-6
CASSITGTGLNEQFF
>TRBV29-1
CSVRKETLHGYTF
>TRBV6-2/TRBV6-3
CASSGGVFREYF
>TRBV7-2
CASSLYRGSSGANVLTF
>TRBV6-2/TRBV6-3
CASSNAEGRHEQYF
>TRBV7-2
CASSLTFHGRGSYGYTF
>TRBV7-2
CASSAGRQNYGYTF
>TRBV27
CASSFGTPNYGYTF